Sequencing of this T cell receptor (beta chain) was carried out in a study of early T cells in non-severe SARS-CoV-2 infection. V was clipped by 0 bases and J by 6 bases, with 8 bases between them. Germline V gene data show CDR1 as GTSNPN and CDR2 as SVGIG (reference sequence). The CDR3 sequence is 12 residues long. Each CDR3 protein gets one entry after TCRdb re-called the 5' RACE reads with MiXCR. The repertoire holds tens of thousands of distinct CDR3 sequences, with around 11% as singletons. The TCR sequence derives from an adult who was a healthcare worker with PCR-confirmed SARS-CoV-2 infection or an uninfected control (not recorded which). The rearrangement uses TRBV30 and TRBJ1-1, with D tentatively TRBD1 (6 bases). The specimen was whole blood. The CDR3 DNA sequence: TGTGCCTGGAGTGTAGGGGGAGCTGAAGCTTTCTTT. Protein product: CAWSVGGAEAFF.